This TCR beta chain is from a study of cytomegalovirus exposure and HLA in healthy donors (dated by TCRdb to 2016 to 2017). As for the study more broadly: An earlier analysis of some 600 of the donors reported about 280 Gb of sequence data and around 120 million unique TCR beta sequences obtained from about 180 million T cells. An early release covering more than 500 HLA-typed donors comprised about 300 gigabases of sequencing data and around 85 million unique TCR sequences. Of the roughly 400 genotyped donors, 65% to 90% fell in the genetic ancestry cluster associated with self-reported Caucasian donors. The study aimed to test whether cataloging public T cell receptors could reveal signatures of past pathogen exposure. The T cell repertoires of 666 subjects were profiled by immunosequencing and related to cytomegalovirus serostatus. A separate validation cohort of over a hundred different subjects was used in addition to the approximately 700-subject first cohort. To predict cytomegalovirus infection status, the study brought together high-throughput TCR immunosequencing, statistical association of individual TCRs with disease status, and machine learning. A later analysis re-analyzed previously published TCR beta repertoires from several hundred donors and added high-resolution HLA genotyping to study TCR occurrence patterns. Rather than drawing on any new phenotypic data, the later analysis identified candidate immune exposures from TCR beta sequences and the way those sequences occurred across donors. In an earlier analysis of 587 of the donors, high-throughput TCR beta sequencing was used to judge whether each TCR beta V gene segment behaved as functional or pseudogenic. Alongside the repertoire data, information on donor age, sex, ethnicity and CMV serostatus was compiled. Genome-wide SNP genotypes for about three fifths of the roughly 670 donors were used in a later genetic analysis, which treated that subset as a discovery cohort. Every discovery cohort repertoire had been produced on one sequencing platform. HLA typing included class I and class II loci at four-digit resolution. The number of typed donors differed by locus: 629-630 for A, B, C, DRB1 and DQB1; approximately 520 for DQA1; approximately 600 for DPA1; and 450 to 480 for DPB1. About 5 DR-DQ haplotypes were handled as single units for association and clustering, since linkage in the cohort was strong. Across some 400 genotyped donors of the cohort, an average of roughly 200,000 unique TCR beta nucleotide sequences per donor were sequenced, and about a sixth of those sequences were non-productive. Overall study results and their limits: In this cohort, only TCR beta chains were sequenced, and detectable features were limited by the absence of alpha or paired-chain data. In a later analysis, HLA-associated TCR beta chains showed more clonal expansion and lower generation probabilities than non-associated chains that were equally common. Sequencing depth was assumed to be roughly uniform across donors in the presence/absence analyses, though that assumption may not hold. Cytomegalovirus status was reported to be diagnosed by the classifier with high specificity and sensitivity in both the original and validation cohorts. The authors suggested that the approach could potentially be extended to other disease states and immunological phenotypes. In a later analysis, the rate of TCR association differed among HLA loci, with DRB1 alleles having the most associated TCRs and HLA-C alleles having the fewest. Compared with the approximately 670-donor mean, donors in an Asian-associated ancestry cluster had fewer N-insertions in productive TCRs, according to a later genetic analysis. A cluster of highly shared sequence variants was judged likely to represent a technical artifact of the sequencing pipeline. Some IMGT-functional V segments, including TRBV6-2 and TRBV6-3, could not be distinguished by the 87-base-pair reads and were therefore excluded. When HLA alleles, especially DR and DQ, strongly co-occurred, TCR associations were difficult to assign to individual alleles. A further reported finding was that TCR beta sequences accurately predicted the HLA-A and HLA-B alleles for most subjects in the first cohort. An association between a missense DCLRE1C variant and V-gene and J-gene trimming of TCR beta chains was found in a later genetic analysis and replicated in an independent cohort. Correlated functional status among segregating V segments might be attributable to linkage disequilibrium, but an unknown experimental factor could not be ruled out. In a later analysis, 16,951 TCR beta sequences were associated with specific HLA alleles at a false discovery rate of 0.05. The study listed over 150 TCR beta chains as associated with cytomegalovirus. Because some donors lacked HLA typing at each locus, the association tests relied only on the typed subset. CMV serostatus was the only immune exposure information available for the cohort. Because counts were too low, some 16 rarely observed V segments, including chromosome 9 orphons, were excluded from the earlier analysis of about 500 of the donors. A later analysis found that most CMV-associated TCR beta chains appeared HLA-restricted, with HLA associations seemingly driven largely by CMV exposure. Most TCR sequences were observed very rarely across donors, whereas some public TCRs were present in many individuals. Broadly in line with IMGT annotations, most TCR beta V segments showed up in productive rearrangements about 90% or about 30% of the time in an earlier analysis of roughly 590 of the donors. Several of the top co-occurrence clusters appeared to be linked to parvovirus B19, influenza, CMV and Epstein-Barr virus, according to a later analysis. A few of the identified cytomegalovirus-associated TCR beta chains were confirmed in vitro to be specific for cytomegalovirus antigens.

On this clone itself: Its antigen is still unknown.

Receptor libraries were prepared by the immunoSEQ multiplex PCR assay. The multiplex PCR relied on a mix of 60 forward primers for TCR Vbeta segments and 13 reverse primers for TCR Jbeta segments. The CDR3 region of rearranged TCR beta genes was amplified from genomic DNA with a multiplex PCR assay. The Illumina HiSeq System was used to sequence the amplified TCR beta libraries as 87-base-pair reads. The study's own analysis went as follows. In a later analysis, around 80 million unique TCR beta chains were counted across the 500 to 700 repertoires, and approximately 11 million of these chains were shared by at least two donors. To remove PCR and sequencing errors, raw reads were error-corrected and collapsed into unique sequences using a nearest-neighbor algorithm that merged closely related sequences. CDR3 sequences were aligned to IMGT reference sequences to assign V, D and J gene segments. For a sequence to be retained, a match of at least six nucleotides was required to both a V gene segment and a J gene segment. Rearrangements were called productive when the CDR3 lacked stop codons and stayed in frame with V and J; all others were non-productive. CDR3 was defined according to IMGT convention as the region running from the second conserved V-encoded cysteine to the conserved J-encoded phenylalanine. The earlier analysis of fewer than 700 of the donors excluded sequences that lacked an unambiguous match to a single V gene segment. An earlier analysis of 550 to 650 of the donors classified V segments as functional when productive rearrangements were above 56.7% and as segregating when the standard deviation between donors was above 5%. A statistical classification framework was built for diagnosing cytomegalovirus status from the catalog of TCR beta chain sequences. A later analysis assigned V and J genes by comparing TCR nucleotide sequences with IMGT/GENE-DB human TR gene sequences. A later analysis assigned CDR3 sequences and most-parsimonious VDJ recombination scenarios with the TCRdist pipeline. A later analysis defined each TCR beta chain by its CDR3 amino acid sequence plus V-gene family, and excluded reads lacking a unique V-gene family. A later analysis removed several hundred highly shared, low-generation-probability nucleotide sequences to deal with suspected cross-contamination and a sequencing artifact. In a later analysis, a clonal expansion index was calculated for each public chain from normalized within-repertoire ranks of inferred template counts. A later analysis computed generation probabilities with a VDJ recombination model fitted to out-of-frame rearrangements, and checked the results against IGoR. In a later analysis, TCR-TCR, TCR-HLA and TCR-CMV co-occurrence was scored with hypergeometric tests, and a repertoire-size bias correction was applied to TCR pairs. A later analysis estimated false discovery rates by permuting HLA or CMV assignments 20 times. In a later analysis, co-occurring TCRs were grouped using DBSCAN, with TCRdist sequence similarity added in when clustering inside HLA-allele-positive subsets. Repertoires with fewer than 30,000 or more than 120,000 public chains, plus five repertoires with anomalous nucleotide sharing, were excluded from co-occurrence clustering. TCRdb took this table from immuneACCESS and kept in-frame rearrangements with V and J called. Such tables lack part of the clones; where checked against another copy, unresolved V genes explain under half of the gap, and the rest is unexplained. The D gene and trimming were derived from the DNA, and the V and J assignments and clone size from that table. The sample's own table lists 65,000 to 90,000 clones. The ten top clones hold 3% to 4% of the sample.

CDR1 MGHRA and CDR2 YSYEKL were looked up in the germline V gene. The CDR3, from cysteine to phenylalanine, totals 18 residues. Only the CDR3 DNA stays, 54 bases, in frame from base 1. The junction carries 15 bases between V and J, which are trimmed by 0 bases and 0 bases respectively. The cohort consisted of 666 healthy bone marrow donors. At the time of sampling, every cohort member was nominally healthy, though immune exposures that went unrecorded were likely present. The donor was CMV seropositive and belonged to the group of 250 to 350 seropositive cohort members. Each donor provided a peripheral blood sample, and peripheral blood mononuclear cells were used for TCR beta sequencing. Genomic DNA was extracted from the blood cell samples with the Qiagen DNeasy Blood Extraction Kit.

This TCR was recovered from a female donor in good health and CMV-seropositive. Rearrangement joined TRBV4-1 to TRBJ2-1; TRBD2 is a weak D gene call, 5 bases matching. Sequencing used PBMCs. Here is the DNA: TGCGCCAGCAGCCAAGAGAGGTCAGCGGCAAGCTCCTACAATGAGCAGTTCTTC. Its translation reads: CASSQERSAASSYNEQFF.